These T cell receptor beta chains were read from a single sample in a study of cytomegalovirus exposure and HLA in healthy donors. Sequencing was performed with immunoSEQ multiplex PCR; in TCRdb, only in-frame clones are kept and a portion is missing. The top ten hold 2.6% of the sample, which has roughly 260,000 clones, roughly 89% seen once. Sequencing was carried out using PBMCs. These receptors all come from a man younger than 35 in good health and CMV-seronegative. Each CDR3 is given with its conserved first and last residue. D genes are given only for firm matches. Rows give clone size only sometimes, using once, few, many, or a class for an expanded clone.

size	J	V	D	DNA	CDR3
.	TRBJ1-6	TRBV30	.	TGTGCCTGGATCCAGGGGAGCTCCTATAATTCACCCCTCCACTTT	CAWIQGSSYNSPLHF
.	TRBJ2-1	TRBV11-2	TRBD1	TGTGCCAGCAGCCCGGGACAGGGGGAGTTCTTC	CASSPGQGEFF
.	TRBJ2-5	TRBV19	.	TGTGCCAGCCGAGGGACTCCACAAGAGACCCAGTACTTC	CASRGTPQETQYF
.	TRBJ2-3	TRBV5-4	TRBD1	TGTGCCAGCAGCCCCGCGGACAGGGGTAGCACAGATACGCAGTATTTT	CASSPADRGSTDTQYF
.	TRBJ2-6	TRBV9	.	TGTGCCAGCAGCGTACGGCGGTCCTCTGGGGCCAACGTCCTGACTTTC	CASSVRRSSGANVLTF
few	TRBJ2-7	TRBV5-1	TRBD1	TGCGCTTGCTCCACCGGGACAGGGTCCTACGAGCAGTACTTC	CACSTGTGSYEQYF
.	TRBJ1-1	TRBV20-1	.	TGCAGTGCTCGAACGAGCACTGAAGCTTTCTTT	CSARTSTEAFF
.	TRBJ2-3	TRBV11-2	.	TGTGCCAGCAGCTTAGATTCGGATACGCAGTATTTT	CASSLDSDTQYF
.	TRBJ2-5	TRBV5-1	.	TGCGCCAGCAGCTTTACAGCAAACCAAGAGACCCAGTACTTC	CASSFTANQETQYF
.	TRBJ2-3	TRBV27	.	TGTGCCAGCAGGGTACTAGGTGGGCACACAGATACGCAGTATTTT	CASRVLGGHTDTQYF
.	TRBJ2-1	TRBV5-6	.	TGTGCCAGCAGCCGCGGTGACTACGGCTCCTACAATGAGCAGTTCTTC	CASSRGDYGSYNEQFF
.	TRBJ2-2	TRBV4-3	.	TGCGCCAGCAGCCAAGATTCGCGGACCGGGGAGCTGTTTTTT	CASSQDSRTGELFF
.	TRBJ2-7	TRBV5-5	TRBD2	TGTGCCAGCAGCTGGGGGACGGGCGGGAGGCCCTACGAGCAGTACTTC	CASSWGTGGRPYEQYF
few	TRBJ2-7	TRBV19	.	TGTGCCAGTAGTTCGTCCTTCCACGAGCAGTACTTC	CASSSSFHEQYF
.	TRBJ2-1	TRBV9	TRBD2	TGTGCCAGCAGCGCCCGTCCGGGACTAGCGGGGGGGCGGTCCTACAATGAGCAGTTCTTC	CASSARPGLAGGRSYNEQFF
.	TRBJ2-2	TRBV9	.	TGTGCCAGCAGCGTATATTCGGTCGGGGGGAACACCGGGGAGCTGTTTTTT	CASSVYSVGGNTGELFF
once	TRBJ1-5	TRBV27	.	TGTGCCAGCAATAGAACAGATTATAGCAATCAGCCCCAGCATTTT	CASNRTDYSNQPQHF
.	TRBJ1-2	TRBV5-6	TRBD1	TGTGCCAGCAGCTGGGGACAGGATGGTAGTGGCTACACCTTC	CASSWGQDGSGYTF
few	TRBJ2-7	TRBV5-1	.	TGCGCCAGCAGCTCACCGGAGTGGGGGCCTCCCTACGAGCAGTACTTC	CASSSPEWGPPYEQYF
.	TRBJ1-5	TRBV10-1	.	TGCGCCAGCATCATAAGGACTCAGCAGCCCCAGCATTTT	CASIIRTQQPQHF
.	TRBJ2-3	TRBV4-2	TRBD2	TGTGCCAGCAGCGGGACTAGCGGGCAGGATACGCAGTATTTT	CASSGTSGQDTQYF
.	TRBJ2-5	TRBV5-6	.	TGTGCCAGCAGTCGGCAGACAGTTCTAAGAAGGGAGACCCAGTACTTC	CASSRQTVLRRETQYF
.	TRBJ1-5	TRBV4-3	.	TGCGCCAGCAGCCAAGAAGTGGCAGGTCAGCCCCAGCATTTT	CASSQEVAGQPQHF
.	TRBJ1-6	TRBV28	.	TGTGCCAGCAGTTTATGGGTAGGGAGAGGTTATAATTCACCCCTCCACTTT	CASSLWVGRGYNSPLHF